At least ten counts were recorded for the clone carrying this T cell receptor (beta chain). This sample was included in a study of T-cell reconstitution after alpha-beta-depleted transplantation in children. The TCRbeta library was prepared with unique molecular identifiers. TCRdb processed the PCR reads anew with MiXCR; each CDR3 protein has one entry. The sample comprises just over 350,000 distinct CDR3 sequences, less than 15% of which are singletons, and approximately 4.3% rests with the top ten. This specimen was PBMCs, taken from the stem cell graft. The TCR sequence derives from a human donor who donated a stem cell graft to a child with Fanconi anemia.

The chain's CDR3 is CSVGKGAREQFF. CDR3 in DNA: TGCAGCGTTGGGAAGGGGGCTCGGGAGCAGTTCTTC. The V and J genes are TRBV29-1 and TRBJ2-1; TRBD1 agrees at 7 bases. V was clipped by 4 bases and J by 10 bases; unmatched bases: 7. This CDR3 is built from 12 residues. The germline gives CDR1 SQVTM, CDR2 ANQGSEA.